The 5 T cell receptor beta chains listed next were all sequenced from one sample in a study of T cell responses to AZD1222 COVID-19 vaccine. Some clones are missing from TCRdb's copy, which holds only in-frame ones; the method was immunoSEQ multiplex PCR. The sample includes 95,000 to 150,000 clones, 87% seen only once; the top ten take just over 2.5%. Material: peripheral blood, obtained 28 days after the second AZD1222 dose. These receptors all stem from an adult who received the AZD1222 COVID-19 vaccine.

The genes are TRBV13 and TRBJ2-7; possible D gene TRBD2, 5 bases. This CDR3 contains 12 residues. The V end lost 5 bases, the J end lost 4 bases, and 9 bases lay between the germline ends. CDR1 is PRHDT, CDR2 FYEKMQ, per germline (reference sequence). The CDR3 coding sequence is TGTGCCAGCAGCCGGGGTTTATACGAGCAGTACTTC. It translates to CASSRGLYEQYF.

This clone was counted at least ten times. V and J are TRBV14 and TRBJ1-1, with no clear D. This CDR3 has 11 amino acids. The V gene lost 1 base and the J gene lost 11 bases, with 8 bases spanning the gap. Germline loops: CDR1 SGHDN, CDR2 FVKESK. CDR3 loop: CASSQGVKAFF. As DNA, the CDR3 is TGTGCCAGCAGCCAAGGAGTAAAGGCTTTCTTT.

This sequence joins TRBV6-5 and TRBJ1-4; tentatively, D is TRBD1 (6 bases). This CDR3 contains 10 residues. CDR1 and CDR2 from the germline V gene are MNHEY and SVGAGI. Trimming removed 9 bases from V and 10 bases from J, with 9 bases in between. The CDR3 DNA follows: TGTGCCAGTTTCAGGGGAAAACTGTTTTTT. It yields the protein CASFRGKLFF.

The chain links TRBV12-5 to TRBJ2-7; D is unresolved. There are 16 residues in the CDR3. V dropped 0 bases and J dropped 2 bases, with 14 bases sitting between them. Germline-derived CDR1 and CDR2 are LGHNT and FRNRAP. CDR3 nucleotide sequence: TGTGCTAGTGGTTTGGTACTGAGACCGACAACCTACGAGCAGTACTTC. Encoded protein: CASGLVLRPTTYEQYF.

This chain connects TRBV27 to TRBJ1-2; 10 positions agree with TRBD1. This CDR3 comprises 14 residues. Germline-derived CDR1 and CDR2 are MNHEY and SMNVEV (reference sequence). V lost 1 base and J lost 8; bases outside the gene matches: 4. The CDR3 protein is CASSLYGTGVGYTF. DNA of the CDR3: TGTGCCAGCAGTTTATACGGGACAGGGGTCGGCTACACCTTC.